This TCR beta chain comes out of a study of relationships among human T cell subsets. Concerning this clonotype: Antigen specificity is unknown.

Anti-CD25 beads selected CD4+CD25+ regulatory T cells from positively selected CD4+ cells. Magnetic beads coated with subset-specific antibodies isolated the T cell subsets. The CDR3 contains 12 residues. The V gene's germline CDR1 is MNHEY and CDR2 SMNVEV (reference sequence). Germline trimming cut 7 bases from V and 12 bases from J; bases unmatched to any gene: 11. Study findings and constraints: Over 50% of CD8+ cytotoxic sequences were in clones over 100 reads; regulatory and Th2 had few. Th1, Th2 and regulatory subsets overlapped substantially in CDR3 sequences. Bead sorting may have left some CD4+CD8+ double-positive cells.

TCR alpha and beta CDR3s were amplified from mRNA by semiquantitative ARM-PCR. In ARM-PCR, communal superprimers followed tagged nested gene-specific primers for exponential amplification. TCRdb itself ran the multiplex PCR reads through MiXCR, one entry per CDR3 protein. This repertoire shows roughly 15,000 distinct CDR3 sequences, 50% to 75% found once; its top ten account for approximately 2%. The sample taken for sequencing was Tregs sorted from blood. The J gene is TRBJ1-1, the V gene TRBV27, with 7 bases that match TRBD1. This receptor was identified in a man in his forties in good health. The CDR3 loop is CASIPRQGETFF. CDR3 in DNA: TGTGCCAGCATCCCCAGACAGGGTGAGACTTTCTTT.